The T cell receptor (beta chain) described here comes from a study of vaccination effects on CD4 cells after COVID-19 (dated by TCRdb to the early 2020s). Study-wide context: Participants received two doses of either the BNT162b2 or the mRNA-1273 mRNA SARS-CoV-2 vaccine. The study compared SARS-CoV-2 spike-specific CD4+ TCR repertoires before and after mRNA vaccination in COVID-19 convalescent patients and infection-naive vaccine recipients. The full study included 10 to 11 COVID-19 convalescent patients and several SARS-CoV-2-naive healthy vaccine recipients. Cultures from other donors in the study were sequenced with the Oncomine TCR Beta short-read assay on an Illumina iSeq 100.

CDR1 KGHSH and CDR2 LQKENI are derived from the germline V gene. V is shortened by 3 bases, J by 2 bases, and the region joining them spans 14 bases. Including cysteine and valine, the CDR3 has 15 amino acids. Just the 45-base CDR3 DNA is kept, in frame starting at base 1. In the ViraFEST assay, PBMC were stimulated with viral peptide pools, and TCR sequencing was then used to find antigen-specific CD4+ T cell clonotypes based on their expansion. After around eleven days of culture, CD4+ T cells were isolated with the EasySep CD4+ T cell isolation kit. Healthy vaccine recipients had no prior SARS-CoV-2 infection, confirmed by negative nucleocapsid antibodies before and after vaccination. Two million PBMC per well were cultured in IMDM with roughly 5% human AB serum, 9 to 10 IU/ml IL-2 and gentamicin, plus 10 ug/ml peptides. Half of the culture medium was replaced with fresh IL-2-containing medium on days 3 and 7. Unless noted otherwise, every peptide stimulation condition was grown in triplicate wells. PBMC were separated from whole blood using Ficoll-Paque Plus gradient centrifugation and were then either cryopreserved at -140C or used fresh. The overlapping peptide pools covered the spike proteins of SARS-CoV-2 and of the common cold coronaviruses HCoV-NL63, HCoV-OC43 and HCoV-229E. Genomic DNA was extracted from cultured CD4+ T cells with the QIAamp micro DNA kit.

The library came from the immunoSEQ multiplex PCR assay. DNA from the cultured and isolated CD4+ T cells underwent TCR beta CDR3 sequencing. The authors' pipeline ran thus. Non-productive TCR sequences were removed and reads were trimmed to the CDR3 region, keeping CDR3s of at least 7 amino acids. The MANAFEST web app was used to identify antigen-specific clonotypes by comparing expansion in peptide wells with expansion in reference cultures. For clones to be considered positive, expansion at FDR<0.05 versus reference and all other wells, an odds ratio above 5, and a frequency above 0.1% in two replicate wells were required. A clonotype was defined as cross-reactive if the clonotype was significantly expanded both in SARS-CoV-2 spike wells and in at least one common cold coronavirus spike condition. CDR3 similarity was assessed by Levenshtein distance using the stringdist R package, and unrooted trees were constructed with ape in R 3.6.1. TCRdb limited this immuneACCESS table to in-frame rearrangements with V and J called. A share of clones is missing; checked studies link under half to unresolved V genes, and the rest is unexplained. Clone size and V and J calls were adopted from that table, with D and trimming inferred from the DNA. Across this sample there are some 68,000 clones, with 75% seen only once. 3% to 4% of the sample belongs to the ten largest clones.

The investigation overall reported the following: Among healthy vaccine recipients, nearly all vaccine-induced clones were SARS-CoV-2 mono-reactive, and just 1 of 255 was cross-reactive with common cold coronaviruses. Only a small number of convalescent patients were included, and no early post-infection timepoints were available, which limited the study. Marked clonal contraction was observed in both infection-induced and vaccine-induced clones at late post-vaccination timepoints, consistent with waning T cell responses.

Worth noting for this clone: Its antigen remains undetermined. Base-call qualities are not available, and no considerably larger clone is one nucleotide away.

The chain uses TRBV18 and TRBJ2-7, and perhaps TRBD2 as D gene, on 5 matching bases. This receptor was identified in a human donor who received a COVID-19 vaccine. Sequences were derived from CD4+ T cells from PBMCs cultured with HCoV-OC43 spike peptides, sampled before COVID-19 vaccination. Read against the paper, the sample's cell subset or site label means: HCoV-OC43 spike overlapping peptide pool stimulation. The CDR3 region: CASSPGSGLPYEQYV. The nucleotide sequence is TGTGCCAGCTCACCCGGCTCCGGACTCCCCTACGAGCAGTACGTC.